This T cell receptor (beta chain) was retrieved from a study of molecular identifiers for immune sequencing clone quantification (dated by TCRdb to between 2017 and 2018). With regard to the full study: In a replicate experiment, RNA from roughly 18,000 or 92,000 naive CD8 T cells was split into five aliquots, four of which were sequenced. The study was a methods study using CD8 T cells to benchmark molecular-identifier clustering-based TCR repertoire sequencing (MIDCIRS) and TCR RNA copy counting. Results and caveats for the whole study, not just this receptor: Even against a background of 750,000 to 1,000,000 naive CD8 T cells, spiked-in Jurkat TCR RNA amounting to a single cell's worth was reported to be detectable. Clones above 20 RNA copies held over 99% of molecules in CMV-specific effector cells but under 1% in naive cells. About 3 recovered TCR RNA copies per cell were obtained by modeling, versus about 9.7 by digital PCR, implying a capture efficiency of 25% to 30%. When barcode sub-clustering was left out, chimeric consensus sequences inflated TCR diversity, with chimeras reaching as high as 47%. The sizes of highly expanded clones could end up underestimated when identical TCR molecules share a barcode. Naive libraries contained spiked-in Jurkat TCR RNA (approximately nine copies' worth), which is not part of the donor repertoire.

Libraries were made using PCR. Sequencing was carried out with a NextSeq 500. Bulk TCR libraries were generated as previously described, with the TCR primers listed in Table S5 used. The Qiagen AllPrep DNA/RNA kit was used to purify total RNA. Before analysis, reads from multiple sequencing runs of one library were combined. The source study handled its data this way. Reads were retained only if the reads had an exact TCR constant sequence, and the retained reads were trimmed to 150 nt and grouped according to their 12-nt molecular barcodes. Reads inside each barcode group were sub-clustered using a 15% Levenshtein threshold, and a quality-weighted consensus sequence was constructed for each RNA molecule. Non-functional sequences were excluded, and lower-count sequences lying one edit away from another sequence were also excluded. On the basis of fitting two negative binomial distributions, barcode sub-clusters with fewer than 20% of the maximum read count were discarded. TCRdb applied fastp at Q25 and MiXCR to the public reads, then kept only in-frame beta chains. A single entry per CDR3 protein holds the most common genes and DNA from its merged rows. Here the V and J calls rest on TCRdb's processing, not on the authors' analysis. This sample lists about 630,000 distinct CDR3 sequences; around 25% were detected once. Approximately 0.75% of the sample is in the top ten clones.

This clonotype showed up many times. What this receptor recognizes is not known. The sample holds no much larger clone one base away, and base qualities are not on file. Naive CD8 T cell libraries were made from approximately 20,000 to 1,000,000 sorted cells using 10%, 30% or 50% of purified RNA. Naive CD8 T cells were FACS-sorted as CD8+CD4-CCR7+CD45RA+ on a BD FACSAria II into RLT Plus buffer. Detection sensitivity was tested by spiking Jurkat RNA equal to ten TCR copies' worth into samples containing roughly 19,000-1,100,000 naive CD8 T cells. CD8 T cells were enriched using RosetteSep CD8+ T Cell Enrichment Cocktail and Ficoll-Paque, and the enriched cells then underwent ACK red cell lysis. The material sequenced was naive CD8+ T cells from blood, with Jurkat cell RNA spiked in. Taken with the paper, the label for cell subset or site translates to: FACS-sorted CD8+CD4-CCR7+CD45RA+ naive T cells. This TCR was sampled from a human donor in good health. Some libraries in this study had Jurkat cell RNA spiked in.

The DNA sequence reads TGTGCCAGCAGTGAAAACTATGGCAATCAGCCCCAGCATTTT. Translated, this is CASSENYGNQPQHF. The V and J genes are TRBV25-1 and TRBJ1-5, with no confidently assigned D gene. Deletion took 2 bases off V and 2 bases off J, with a span of 7 bases between the germline ends. The germline V gene encodes CDR1 MGHDK and CDR2 SYGVNS. The CDR3 sequence holds 14 residues, the cysteine and phenylalanine included. Only the CDR3 region is kept as DNA, spanning 42 bases read in frame from base 1.